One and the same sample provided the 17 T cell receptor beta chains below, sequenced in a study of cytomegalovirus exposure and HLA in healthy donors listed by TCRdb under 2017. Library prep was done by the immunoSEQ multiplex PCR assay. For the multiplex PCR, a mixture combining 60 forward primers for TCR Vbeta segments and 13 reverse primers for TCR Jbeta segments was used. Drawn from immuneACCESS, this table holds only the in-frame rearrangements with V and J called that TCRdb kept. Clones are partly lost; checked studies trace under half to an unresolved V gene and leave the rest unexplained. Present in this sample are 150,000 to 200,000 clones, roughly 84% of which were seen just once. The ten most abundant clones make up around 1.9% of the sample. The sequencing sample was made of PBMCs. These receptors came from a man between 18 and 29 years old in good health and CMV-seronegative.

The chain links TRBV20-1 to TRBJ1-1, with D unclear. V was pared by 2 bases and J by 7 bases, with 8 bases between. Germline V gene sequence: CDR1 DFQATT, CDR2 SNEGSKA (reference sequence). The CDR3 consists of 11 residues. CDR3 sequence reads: CSARPGIEAFF. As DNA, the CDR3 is TGCAGTGCTAGACCGGGGATTGAAGCTTTCTTT.

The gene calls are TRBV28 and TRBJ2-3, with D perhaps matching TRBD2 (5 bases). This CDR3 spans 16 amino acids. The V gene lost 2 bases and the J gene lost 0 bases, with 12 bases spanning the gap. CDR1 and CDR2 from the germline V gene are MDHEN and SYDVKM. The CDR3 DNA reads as TGTGCCAGCAGTTTACCGCCGCGGACTAGCACAGATACGCAGTATTTT. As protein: CASSLPPRTSTDTQYF.

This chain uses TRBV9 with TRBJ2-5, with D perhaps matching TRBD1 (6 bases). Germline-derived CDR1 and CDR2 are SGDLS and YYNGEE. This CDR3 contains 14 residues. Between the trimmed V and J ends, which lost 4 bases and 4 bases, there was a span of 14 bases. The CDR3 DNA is TGTGCCAGCAGCCCTTCCGGCAGGGGAGAGACCCAGTACTTC. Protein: CASSPSGRGETQYF.

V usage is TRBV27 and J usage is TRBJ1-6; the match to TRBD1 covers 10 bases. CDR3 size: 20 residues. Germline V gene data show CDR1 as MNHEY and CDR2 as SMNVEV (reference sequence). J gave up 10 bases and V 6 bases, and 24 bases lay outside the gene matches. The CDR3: CASSPRTPGQGPFSRSPLHF. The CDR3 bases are TGTGCCAGCAGCCCGAGAACGCCGGGACAGGGGCCATTCTCCAGATCACCCCTCCACTTT.

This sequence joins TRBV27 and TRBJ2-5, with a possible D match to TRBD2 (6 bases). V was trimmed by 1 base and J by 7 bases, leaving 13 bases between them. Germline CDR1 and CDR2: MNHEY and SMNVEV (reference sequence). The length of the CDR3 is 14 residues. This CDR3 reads CASSLFGSARTQYF. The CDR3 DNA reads TGTGCCAGCAGTTTATTCGGGAGTGCGAGGACCCAGTACTTC.

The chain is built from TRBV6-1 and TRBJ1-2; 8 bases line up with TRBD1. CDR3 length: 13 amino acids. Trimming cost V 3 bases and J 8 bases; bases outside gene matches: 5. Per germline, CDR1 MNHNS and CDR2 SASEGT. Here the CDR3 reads CASSDQGASGYTF. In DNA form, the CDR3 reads TGTGCCAGCAGTGACCAGGGGGCAAGCGGCTACACCTTC.

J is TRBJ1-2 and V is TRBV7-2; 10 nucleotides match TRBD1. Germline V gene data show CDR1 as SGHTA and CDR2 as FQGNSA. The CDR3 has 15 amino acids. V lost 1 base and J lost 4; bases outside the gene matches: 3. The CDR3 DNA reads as TGTGCCAGCAGCTTAGGGGACAGGGGTTCCTATGGCTACACCTTC. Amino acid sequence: CASSLGDRGSYGYTF.

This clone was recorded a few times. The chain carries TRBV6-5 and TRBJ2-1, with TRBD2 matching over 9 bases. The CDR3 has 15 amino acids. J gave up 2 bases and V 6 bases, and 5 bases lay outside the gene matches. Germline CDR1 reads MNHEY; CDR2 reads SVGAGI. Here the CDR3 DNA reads TGTGCCAGCAGCGAGAGCGGGGGGACCTACAATGAGCAGTTCTTC. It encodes CASSESGGTYNEQFF.

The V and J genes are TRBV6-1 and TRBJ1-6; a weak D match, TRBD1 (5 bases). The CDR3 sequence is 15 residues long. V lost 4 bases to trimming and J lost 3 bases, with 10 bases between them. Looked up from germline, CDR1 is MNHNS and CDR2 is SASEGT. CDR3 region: CASSAGTDYNSPLHF. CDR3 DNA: TGTGCCAGCAGTGCGGGGACTGACTATAATTCACCCCTCCACTTT.

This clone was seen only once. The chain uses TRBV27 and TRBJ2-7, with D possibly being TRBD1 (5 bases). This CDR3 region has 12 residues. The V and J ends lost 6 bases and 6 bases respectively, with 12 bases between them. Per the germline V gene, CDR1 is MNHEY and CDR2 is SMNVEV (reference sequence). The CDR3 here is CASSPDTLEQYF. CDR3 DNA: TGTGCCAGCAGCCCGGACACCCTCGAGCAGTACTTC.

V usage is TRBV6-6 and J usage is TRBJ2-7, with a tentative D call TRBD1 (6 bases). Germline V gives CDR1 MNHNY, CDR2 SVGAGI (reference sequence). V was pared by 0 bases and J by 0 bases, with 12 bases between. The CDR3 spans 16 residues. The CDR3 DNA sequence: TGTGCCAGCAGTTACTCCCGGGACACGAGCTCCTACGAGCAGTACTTC. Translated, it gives CASSYSRDTSSYEQYF.

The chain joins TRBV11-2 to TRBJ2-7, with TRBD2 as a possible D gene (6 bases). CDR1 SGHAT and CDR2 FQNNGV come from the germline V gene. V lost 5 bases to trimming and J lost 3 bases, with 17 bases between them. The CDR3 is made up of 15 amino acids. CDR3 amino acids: CASSLLAGPLYEQYF. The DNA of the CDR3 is TGTGCCAGCAGCCTCCTGGCGGGGCCTCTCTACGAGCAGTACTTC.

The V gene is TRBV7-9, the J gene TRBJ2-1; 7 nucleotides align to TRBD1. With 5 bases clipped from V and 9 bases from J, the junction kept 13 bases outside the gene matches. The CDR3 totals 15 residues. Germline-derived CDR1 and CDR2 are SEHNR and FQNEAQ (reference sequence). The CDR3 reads CASSPPRTGSREQFF. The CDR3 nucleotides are TGTGCCAGCAGCCCCCCGAGGACAGGTTCCCGTGAGCAGTTCTTC.

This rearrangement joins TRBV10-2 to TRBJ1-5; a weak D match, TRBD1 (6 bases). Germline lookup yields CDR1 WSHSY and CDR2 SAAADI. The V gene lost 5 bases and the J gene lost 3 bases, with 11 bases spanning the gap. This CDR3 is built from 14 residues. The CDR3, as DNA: TGCGCCAGCAGTCCGACAGGACCCAATCAGCCCCAGCATTTT. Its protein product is CASSPTGPNQPQHF.

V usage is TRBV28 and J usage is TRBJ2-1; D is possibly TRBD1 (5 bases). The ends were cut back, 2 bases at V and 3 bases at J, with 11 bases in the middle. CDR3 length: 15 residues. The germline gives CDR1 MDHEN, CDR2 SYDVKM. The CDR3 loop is CASSLGSGRYNEQFF. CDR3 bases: TGTGCCAGCAGTTTAGGATCAGGGCGCTACAATGAGCAGTTCTTC.

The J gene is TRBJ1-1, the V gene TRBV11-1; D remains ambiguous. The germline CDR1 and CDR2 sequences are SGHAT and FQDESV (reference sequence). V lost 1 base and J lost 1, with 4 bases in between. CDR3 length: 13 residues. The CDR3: CASSLDRNTEAFF. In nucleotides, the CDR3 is TGTGCCAGCAGCTTAGACAGGAACACTGAAGCTTTCTTT.

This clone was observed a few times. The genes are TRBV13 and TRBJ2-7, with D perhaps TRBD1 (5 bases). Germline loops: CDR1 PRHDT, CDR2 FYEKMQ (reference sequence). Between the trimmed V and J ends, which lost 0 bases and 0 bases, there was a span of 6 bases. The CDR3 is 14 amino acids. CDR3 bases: TGTGCCAGCAGCTTAGGCAGGGACTCCTACGAGCAGTACTTC. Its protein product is CASSLGRDSYEQYF.